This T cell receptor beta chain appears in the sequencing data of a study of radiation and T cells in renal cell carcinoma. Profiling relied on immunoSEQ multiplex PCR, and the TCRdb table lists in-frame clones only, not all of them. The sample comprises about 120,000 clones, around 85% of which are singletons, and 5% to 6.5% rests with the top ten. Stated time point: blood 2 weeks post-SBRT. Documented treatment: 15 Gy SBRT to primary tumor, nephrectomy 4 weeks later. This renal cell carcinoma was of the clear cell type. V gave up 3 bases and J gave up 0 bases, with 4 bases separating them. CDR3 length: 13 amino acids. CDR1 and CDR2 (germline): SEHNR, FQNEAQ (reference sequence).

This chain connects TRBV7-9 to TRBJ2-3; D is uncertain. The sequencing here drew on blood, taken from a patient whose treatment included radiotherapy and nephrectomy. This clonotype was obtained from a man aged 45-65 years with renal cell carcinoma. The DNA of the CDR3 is TGTGCCAGCAGCTTGTCCAGCACAGATACGCAGTATTTT. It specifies CASSLSSTDTQYF. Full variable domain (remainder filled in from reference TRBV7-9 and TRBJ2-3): DTGVSQNPRHKITKRGQNVTFRCDPISEHNRLYWYRQTLGQGPEFLTYFQNEAQLEKSRLLSDRFSAERPKGSFSTLEIQRTEQGDSAMYLCASSLSSTDTQYFGPGTRLTVL.